A single sample is the source of the 18 T cell receptor beta chains below, sequenced in a study of T cell responses to AZD1222 COVID-19 vaccine. Sequenced by immunoSEQ multiplex PCR; TCRdb stores in-frame clones only, minus some. The repertoire includes 150,000 or so clones, roughly 92% of them detected once, and about 4.8% sits in the top ten. The sample was peripheral blood, taken on day 0 of AZD1222 vaccination. The receptors derive from an adult in good health.

The gene calls are TRBV28 and TRBJ1-5, with 8 nucleotides matching TRBD1. Germline CDR1 MDHEN, CDR2 SYDVKM. The CDR3 extends over 15 amino acids. The junction had 6 bases not matched to a gene; V was cut back by 3 bases and J by 5 bases. The DNA of the CDR3 is TGTGCCAGCAGTTTTAACAGGGGGACTTATCAGCCCCAGCATTTT. Its translation: CASSFNRGTYQPQHF.

The chain uses TRBV19 and TRBJ1-5, with a tentative D call TRBD1 (6 bases). In germline, CDR1 is LNHDA, CDR2 SQIVND (reference sequence). The V end lost 5 bases, the J end lost 5 bases, and 10 bases lay between the germline ends. This CDR3 has 13 residues. The CDR3 loop reads CASSRDKDQPQHF. CDR3 nucleotides: TGTGCCAGTAGTCGGGACAAAGATCAGCCCCAGCATTTT.

V gene TRBV5-1 combines with J gene TRBJ1-1; TRBD1 matches at 7 bases. Per the germline V gene, CDR1 is SGHRS and CDR2 is YFSETQ. With V trimmed by 0 bases and J by 14 bases, 16 bases remained unmatched. The CDR3 consists of 15 residues. The CDR3 spells CASSLGDRDTDSGFF. CDR3 sequence (DNA): TGCGCCAGCAGCTTGGGTGACAGGGATACCGACTCGGGGTTCTTT.

The V call is TRBV19, the J call TRBJ2-5; D is unresolved. Trimming stripped 6 bases from V and 3 bases from J, with 17 bases between. The CDR3 has 15 amino acids. Per the germline V gene, CDR1 is LNHDA and CDR2 is SQIVND (reference sequence). The CDR3 is CASRHLADQKETQYF. The CDR3 DNA sequence: TGTGCCAGTAGACACTTGGCGGACCAAAAAGAGACCCAGTACTTC.

The gene calls are TRBV19 and TRBJ2-1; D ambiguous. This CDR3 contains 13 residues. Germline-derived CDR1 and CDR2 are LNHDA and SQIVND (reference sequence). The V gene lost 1 base and the J gene lost 7 bases, with 8 bases spanning the gap. CDR3 DNA sequence: TGTGCCAGTAGTATAGTGGAAGGGAATGAGCAGTTCTTC. As protein: CASSIVEGNEQFF.

The CDR3 DNA follows: TGCGCCAGCAGCCGAATCGGGACAGATACGCAGTATTTT. It translates to CASSRIGTDTQYF. The V call is TRBV5-1, the J call TRBJ2-3; D call uncertain. The CDR3 spans 13 residues. The V gene's germline CDR1 is SGHRS and CDR2 YFSETQ. V lost 4 bases to trimming and J lost 3 bases, with 9 bases between them.

The chain links TRBV6-2 or TRBV6-3 to TRBJ1-5; 7 bases match TRBD1. This CDR3 is built from 19 residues. CDR1 and CDR2 from the germline V gene are MNHEY and SVGEGT. Trimming at V came to 1 base and at J to 2 bases, leaving 14 bases not matched to a gene. The chain's CDR3 is CASSYYPFQDRRGNQPQHF. The CDR3 DNA is TGTGCCAGCAGTTACTACCCATTCCAGGACAGGCGCGGCAATCAGCCCCAGCATTTT.

The genes are TRBV5-4 and TRBJ2-1; 15 positions match TRBD2. With V trimmed by 4 bases and J by 4 bases, 6 bases remained unmatched. Germline assignment: CDR1 SGHNT and CDR2 YYREEE (reference sequence). This CDR3 contains 17 residues. This CDR3 reads CASSEGLAGGLYNEQFF. For the CDR3, the DNA is TGTGCCAGCAGCGAAGGACTAGCGGGGGGGCTTTACAATGAGCAGTTCTTC.

The chain employs TRBV7-9 and TRBJ2-5, with D unresolved. Deletions cut 5 bases from V and 10 bases from J, with 17 bases between. The CDR3 totals 13 residues. In germline, CDR1 is SEHNR, CDR2 FQNEAQ (reference sequence). CDR3 nucleotide sequence: TGTGCCAGCAGCCCCATCGACGGCGAGTACCAGTACTTC. It codes for CASSPIDGEYQYF.

V is TRBV19 and J is TRBJ1-2, with 7 positions matching TRBD1. Germline lookup yields CDR1 LNHDA and CDR2 SQIVND (reference sequence). Trimming at V came to 6 bases and at J to 3 bases, leaving 10 bases not matched to a gene. The CDR3 length is 15 residues. The CDR3 sequence: CASRAVRTGDYGYTF. In DNA, the CDR3 is TGTGCCAGTAGGGCGGTAAGAACAGGGGACTATGGCTACACCTTC.

This rearrangement joins TRBV18 to TRBJ2-7; TRBD1 matches at 8 bases. This CDR3 has 14 residues. J was trimmed by 6 bases and V by 2 bases; bases with no gene match: 6. From germline, CDR1 is KGHSH and CDR2 LQKENI. The CDR3: CASSPGSGGFEQYF. CDR3 coding DNA: TGTGCCAGCTCACCAGGTTCAGGGGGCTTCGAGCAGTACTTC. Full variable domain (missing parts from reference TRBV18 and TRBJ2-7): NAGVMQNPRHLVRRRGQEARLRCSPMKGHSHVYWYRQLPEEGLKFMVYLQKENIIDESGMPKERFSAEFPKEGPSILRIQQVVRGDSAAYFCASSPGSGGFEQYFGPGTRLTVT.

This clone was seen just once. This chain joins TRBV29-1 and TRBJ1-4; D remains ambiguous. The ends were cut back, 7 bases at V and 8 bases at J, with 17 bases in the middle. Germline-derived CDR1 and CDR2 are SQVTM and ANQGSEA. This CDR3 contains 13 residues. CDR3 sequence (DNA): TGCAGCGCGGTGGGCGGCGCGGGAGAAAAACTGTTTTTT. Its translation is CSAVGGAGEKLFF.

V and J are TRBV7-2 and TRBJ2-1; D gene ambiguous. V dropped 1 base and J dropped 5 bases, with 12 bases sitting between them. The CDR3 runs to 15 residues. The germline CDR1 and CDR2 sequences are SGHTA and FQGNSA. The CDR3 spells CASSLDLAGNNEQFF. The CDR3 DNA reads TGTGCCAGCAGCTTAGATCTGGCAGGAAACAATGAGCAGTTCTTC.

The chain recombines TRBV19 with TRBJ2-3, with D possibly matching TRBD1 (5 bases). The CDR3 length is 16 residues. Germline V gene sequence: CDR1 LNHDA, CDR2 SQIVND (reference sequence). Deletions cut 5 bases from V and 0 bases from J, with 15 bases between. The CDR3 coding sequence is TGTGCCAGTAGTTTTCAGGGTTTAGGCAGCACAGATACGCAGTATTTT. Its translation is CASSFQGLGSTDTQYF.

The chain couples TRBV6-6 to TRBJ2-7, with D perhaps TRBD1 (6 bases). Germline CDR1 is MNHNY and CDR2 is SVGAGI (reference sequence). The V gene lost 4 bases and the J gene lost 0 bases, with 16 bases spanning the gap. This CDR3 contains 16 residues. CDR3 sequence (DNA): TGTGCCAGCAGTTTCAGCCGGGACACACTCTCCTACGAGCAGTACTTC. It specifies CASSFSRDTLSYEQYF.

The rearrangement joins TRBV6-1 to TRBJ2-2; D is possibly TRBD1 or TRBD2 (5 bases each). The CDR3 consists of 17 residues. Germline loops: CDR1 MNHNS, CDR2 SASEGT. Trimming removed 1 base at V and 4 bases at J, with 16 bases between. CDR3 sequence (DNA): TGTGCCAGCAGTGAAGGGTGGGGGACCACGGGCACCGGGGAGCTGTTTTTT. It codes for CASSEGWGTTGTGELFF.

V and J are TRBV19 and TRBJ2-3; D is uncertain. Germline assignment: CDR1 LNHDA and CDR2 SQIVND (reference sequence). V shed 4 bases and J shed 7 bases, with 15 bases lying between them. The CDR3 runs to 14 residues. The CDR3 sequence is CASSTGPGRNTQYF. The CDR3 coding sequence is TGTGCCAGTAGTACCGGGCCAGGTAGGAATACGCAGTATTTT.

This clone was detected only once. V gene TRBV7-8 combines with J gene TRBJ1-5; D uncertain. There are 15 residues in the CDR3. The V gene's germline CDR1 is SGHVS and CDR2 FQNEAQ. The germline V and J ends were trimmed by 1 base and 5 bases, with 12 bases remaining between them. The CDR3 is CASSLVWAGDQPQHF. CDR3 in DNA: TGTGCCAGCAGCTTAGTATGGGCAGGCGATCAGCCCCAGCATTTT.